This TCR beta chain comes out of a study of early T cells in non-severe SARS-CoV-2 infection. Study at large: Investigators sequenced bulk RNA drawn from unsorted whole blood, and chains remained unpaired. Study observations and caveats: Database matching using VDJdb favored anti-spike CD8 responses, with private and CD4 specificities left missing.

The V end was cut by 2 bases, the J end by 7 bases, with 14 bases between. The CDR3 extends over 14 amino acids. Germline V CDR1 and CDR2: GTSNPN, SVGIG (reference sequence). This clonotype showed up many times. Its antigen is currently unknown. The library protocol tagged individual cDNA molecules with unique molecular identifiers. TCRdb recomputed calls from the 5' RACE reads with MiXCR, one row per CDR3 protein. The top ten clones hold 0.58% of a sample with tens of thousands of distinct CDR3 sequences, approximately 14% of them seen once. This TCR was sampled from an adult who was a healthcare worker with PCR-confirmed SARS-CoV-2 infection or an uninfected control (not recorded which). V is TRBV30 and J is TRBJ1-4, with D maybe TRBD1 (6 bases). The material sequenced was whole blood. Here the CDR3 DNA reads TGTGCCTGGAGTTATATGGGGGGCGGTGAAAAACTGTTTTTT. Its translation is CAWSYMGGGEKLFF.